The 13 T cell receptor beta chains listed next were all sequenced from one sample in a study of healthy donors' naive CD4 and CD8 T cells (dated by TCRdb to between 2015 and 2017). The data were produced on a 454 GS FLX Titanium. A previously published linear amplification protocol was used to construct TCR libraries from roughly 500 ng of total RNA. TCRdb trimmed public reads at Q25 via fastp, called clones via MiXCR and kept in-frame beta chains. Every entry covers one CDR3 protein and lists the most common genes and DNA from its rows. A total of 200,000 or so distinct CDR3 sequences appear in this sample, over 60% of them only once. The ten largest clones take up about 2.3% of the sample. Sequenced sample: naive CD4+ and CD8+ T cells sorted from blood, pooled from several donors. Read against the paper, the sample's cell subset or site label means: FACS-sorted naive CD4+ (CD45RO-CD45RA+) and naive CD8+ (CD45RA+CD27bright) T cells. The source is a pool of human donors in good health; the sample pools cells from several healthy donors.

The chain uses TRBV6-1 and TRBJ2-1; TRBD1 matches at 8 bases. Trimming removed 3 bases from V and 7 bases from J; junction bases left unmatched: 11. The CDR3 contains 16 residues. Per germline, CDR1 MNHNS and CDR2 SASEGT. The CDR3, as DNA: TGTGCCAGCAGTGATGGCGTGGGCAGGGGGCGGAATGAGCAGTTCTTC. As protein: CASSDGVGRGRNEQFF.

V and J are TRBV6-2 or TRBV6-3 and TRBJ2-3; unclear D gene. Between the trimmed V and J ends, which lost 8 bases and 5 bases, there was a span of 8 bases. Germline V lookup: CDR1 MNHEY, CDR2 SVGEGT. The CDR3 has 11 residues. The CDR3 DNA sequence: TGTGCCAGCTTGTCGGGAGATACGCAGTATTTT. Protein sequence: CASLSGDTQYF.

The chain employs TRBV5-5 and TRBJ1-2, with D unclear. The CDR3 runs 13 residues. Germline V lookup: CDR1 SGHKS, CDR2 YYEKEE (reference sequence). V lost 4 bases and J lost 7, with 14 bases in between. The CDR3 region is CASSIPRVLGYTF. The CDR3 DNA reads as TGTGCCAGCAGCATACCGAGAGTACTTGGCTACACCTTC.

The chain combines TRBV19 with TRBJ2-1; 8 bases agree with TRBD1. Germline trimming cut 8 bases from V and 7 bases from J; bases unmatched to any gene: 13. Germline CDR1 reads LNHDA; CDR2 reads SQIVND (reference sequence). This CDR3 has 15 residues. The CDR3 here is CASHRAGTGVNEQFF. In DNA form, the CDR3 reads TGTGCCAGTCACCGAGCCGGGACAGGCGTTAATGAGCAGTTCTTC.

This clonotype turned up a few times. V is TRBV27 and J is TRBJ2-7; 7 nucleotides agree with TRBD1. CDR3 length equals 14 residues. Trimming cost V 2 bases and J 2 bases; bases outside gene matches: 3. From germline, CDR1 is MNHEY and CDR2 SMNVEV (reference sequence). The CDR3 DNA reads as TGTGCCAGCAGTTTACAACAGGGGCCCTACGAGCAGTACTTC. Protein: CASSLQQGPYEQYF.

CDR3 sequence reads: CSVVFSTTTNEKLFF. The CDR3 nucleotides read TGCAGCGTTGTTTTCAGCACTACAACTAATGAAAAACTGTTTTTT. The gene calls are TRBV29-1 and TRBJ1-4; no definite D call. In germline, CDR1 is SQVTM, CDR2 ANQGSEA. This CDR3 contains 15 residues. Trimming stripped 4 bases from V and 0 bases from J, with 12 bases between.

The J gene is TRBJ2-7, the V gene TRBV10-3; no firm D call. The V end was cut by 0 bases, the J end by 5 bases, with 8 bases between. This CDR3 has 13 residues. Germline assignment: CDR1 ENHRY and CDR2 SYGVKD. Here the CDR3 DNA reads TGTGCCATCAGTGAGTCAAGAACGAACGAGCAGTACTTC. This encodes CAISESRTNEQYF.

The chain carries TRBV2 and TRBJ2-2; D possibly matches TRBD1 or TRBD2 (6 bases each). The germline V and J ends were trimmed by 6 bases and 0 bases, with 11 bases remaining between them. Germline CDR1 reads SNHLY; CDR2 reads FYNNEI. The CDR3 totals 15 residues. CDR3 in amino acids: CASRPGGTNTGELFF. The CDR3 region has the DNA TGTGCCAGCAGACCCGGGGGCACGAACACCGGGGAGCTGTTTTTT.

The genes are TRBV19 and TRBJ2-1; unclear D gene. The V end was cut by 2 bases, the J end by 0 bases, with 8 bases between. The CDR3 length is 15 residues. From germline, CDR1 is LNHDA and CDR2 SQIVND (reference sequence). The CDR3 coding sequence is TGTGCCAGTAGTATAATCCCGAGCTCCTACAATGAGCAGTTCTTC. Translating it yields CASSIIPSSYNEQFF.

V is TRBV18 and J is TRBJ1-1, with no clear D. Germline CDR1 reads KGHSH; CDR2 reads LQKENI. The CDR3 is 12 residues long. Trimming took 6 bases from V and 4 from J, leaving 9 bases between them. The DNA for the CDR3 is TGTGCCAGCTCGCCGGCGAGCACTGAAGCTTTCTTT. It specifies CASSPASTEAFF.

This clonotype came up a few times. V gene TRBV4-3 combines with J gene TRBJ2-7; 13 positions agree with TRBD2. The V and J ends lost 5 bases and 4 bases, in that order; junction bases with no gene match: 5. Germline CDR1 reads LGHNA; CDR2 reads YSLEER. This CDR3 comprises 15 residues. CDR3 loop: CASSVGTSGTYEQYF. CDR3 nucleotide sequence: TGCGCCAGCAGCGTTGGGACTAGCGGGACTTACGAGCAGTACTTC.

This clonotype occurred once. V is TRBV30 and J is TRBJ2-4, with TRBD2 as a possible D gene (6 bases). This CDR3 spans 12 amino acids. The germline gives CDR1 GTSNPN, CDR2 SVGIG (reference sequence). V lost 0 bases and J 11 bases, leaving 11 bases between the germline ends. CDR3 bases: TGTGCCTGGAGTGTTAACGGGGAGGTTCAGTACTTC. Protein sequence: CAWSVNGEVQYF. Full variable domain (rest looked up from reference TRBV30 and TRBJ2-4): SQTIHQWPATLVQPVGSPLSLECTVEGTSNPNLYWYRQAAGRGLQLLFYSVGIGQISSEVPQNLSASRPQDRQFILSSKKLLLSDSGFYLCAWSVNGEVQYFGAGTRLSVL.

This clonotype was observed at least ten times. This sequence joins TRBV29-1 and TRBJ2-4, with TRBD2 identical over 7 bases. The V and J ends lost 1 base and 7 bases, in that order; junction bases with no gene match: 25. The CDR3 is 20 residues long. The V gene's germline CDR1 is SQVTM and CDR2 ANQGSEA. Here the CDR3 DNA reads TGCAGCGTTGAAGGCCCGCGCTTTCCTCGGACTGGCGGGAGAGGGAACATTCAGTACTTC. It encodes CSVEGPRFPRTGGRGNIQYF. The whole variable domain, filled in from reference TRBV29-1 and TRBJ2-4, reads SAVISQKPSRDICQRGTSLTIQCQVDSQVTMMFWYRQQPGQSLTLIATANQGSEATYESGFVIDKFPISRPNLTFSTLTVSNMSPEDSSIYLCSVEGPRFPRTGGRGNIQYFGAGTRLSVL.